These T cell receptor beta chains were read from a single sample in a study of CD8+ T cells in alopecia areata. TCRdb's copy holds only in-frame clones and misses some; the assay was immunoSEQ multiplex PCR. The sample includes some 110,000 clones, 55% to 70% of them seen just once. The specimen was CD4+ T cells sorted from blood. The receptor source for this set is a human donor in good health. Each CDR3 is given with its conserved first and last residue. The order of the fields is J gene, V gene, clone size, CDR3 protein. Clone size appears in some rows only: once, few, many, or a class for an expanded clone.

TRBJ2-7	TRBV11-2	-	CASSPNALVREQYF
TRBJ1-2	TRBV19	-	CASSNPGQHNYGYTF
TRBJ1-6	TRBV27	-	CASSPGTTGGLHF
TRBJ2-7	TRBV6-6	-	CASGAGGLAMDEQYF
TRBJ2-5	TRBV5-4	-	CASSLPGGVPTQETQYF
TRBJ1-4	TRBV4-1	-	CASREGYDEKLFF
TRBJ1-5	TRBV29-1	few	CSVQYSNQPQHF
TRBJ2-7	TRBV11-2	-	CASRPIGGGEQYF
TRBJ2-5	TRBV6-6	few	CASSPDRIRQETQYF
TRBJ2-5	TRBV30	few	CAWQGVWETQYF
TRBJ1-2	TRBV30	-	CAWSQNYGYTF
TRBJ1-6	TRBV7-2	-	CASSPERVSPLHF
TRBJ1-6	TRBV2	-	CASNEDRRSPLHF
TRBJ2-5	TRBV2	few	CASSEAGGRETQYF
TRBJ1-4	TRBV7-8	few	CASSLGSGHEKLFF
TRBJ1-2	TRBV30	-	CAWAPVGQGNYGYTF
TRBJ1-1	TRBV14	-	CASSQAYRGRNTEAFF
TRBJ2-2	TRBV4-2	-	CASSQGTTLAGKNTGELFF
TRBJ2-3	TRBV5-4	-	CASSQPPWDTQYF
TRBJ1-5	TRBV2	-	CASNRQTNQPQHF
TRBJ2-6	TRBV9	once	CASSVVGSGANVLTF
TRBJ2-7	TRBV6-5	-	CASRGTGYSYEQYF
TRBJ2-1	TRBV20-1	-	CSASSKNEQFF
TRBJ2-5	TRBV4-1	-	CASSRTGQGKETQYF
TRBJ1-6	TRBV5-6	-	CASSLAARGLTNSPLHF
TRBJ2-7	TRBV4-1	-	CASSPPGESSYEQYF
TRBJ2-3	TRBV2	-	CASSERSGTQYF
TRBJ1-1	TRBV6-5	-	CASSGTMGEAFF
TRBJ2-1	TRBV11-2	-	CASSRTKTRLSYNEQFF
TRBJ2-5	TRBV9	-	CASSVEGLAVKETQYF
TRBJ1-1	TRBV30	few	CAWIFGTGDTEAFF
TRBJ2-5	TRBV7-2	-	CASSLGGSQETQYF
TRBJ2-3	TRBV2	-	CASSLRDRVSTDTQYF
TRBJ2-1	TRBV19	few	CASQTGTRGNEQFF
TRBJ1-1	TRBV5-1	-	CASSFEGVTEAFF
TRBJ1-1	TRBV29-1	-	CSAVSGSGNTEAFF
TRBJ2-3	TRBV19	few	CASTLGGGRADTQYF
TRBJ2-5	TRBV29-1	few	CSLRKGRETQYF
TRBJ2-1	TRBV29-1	-	CSVEVGPSNEQFF
TRBJ2-7	TRBV5-6	few	CASSLSSYEQYF
TRBJ2-5	TRBV27	few	CASILQGYQETQYF
TRBJ2-5	TRBV29-1	-	CSVTGGRETQYF
TRBJ1-5	TRBV2	few	CASRPNGVFNQPQHF
TRBJ1-1	TRBV5-1	-	CASSFFSGEFGTEAFF
TRBJ1-5	TRBV25-1	-	CASSDGYQPQHF
TRBJ1-1	TRBV7-3	-	CASSPEGRAEAFF
TRBJ2-3	TRBV9	-	CASSVSGDTQYF
TRBJ1-2	TRBV5-1	few	CASSLAGDGYTF
TRBJ2-1	TRBV20-1	-	CSARGYREQFF
TRBJ2-5	TRBV4-2	-	CASSQENNQETQYF
TRBJ2-7	TRBV29-1	-	CSVSAGAHYEQYF
TRBJ2-2	TRBV6-5	-	CASSRRTGELFF
TRBJ2-7	TRBV7-9	-	CASSLDRGREYEQYF
TRBJ2-2	TRBV27	-	CASHTGQGAGELFF
TRBJ1-6	TRBV14	-	CASSQEIITSSPLHF
TRBJ1-4	TRBV29-1	once	CSARDITNEKLFF
TRBJ1-3	TRBV25-1	few	CASSGTGYGSSGNTIYF